The 7 T cell receptor beta chains reported below all come from one sample, sequenced in a study of T cell changes during pregnancy in multiple sclerosis. Measured with immunoSEQ multiplex PCR; TCRdb has only the in-frame clones, and not every one. The top ten hold approximately 3% of the sample, which has over 55,000 clones, around 94% seen once. Sequencing was performed on CD8+ T cells from peripheral blood mononuclear cells, taken in the third trimester of pregnancy. All receptors come from a female donor in good health, enrolled as a control in a pregnancy study.

The J gene is TRBJ2-7, the V gene TRBV19; 9 bases are shared with TRBD1. Per germline, CDR1 LNHDA and CDR2 SQIVND (reference sequence). The CDR3 is 15 residues long. Trimming removed 6 bases from V and 2 bases from J; junction bases left unmatched: 8. CDR3 protein: CASSLQGAETYEQYF. In DNA, the CDR3 is TGTGCCAGTAGCCTACAGGGGGCAGAGACCTACGAGCAGTACTTC.

The chain's CDR3 is CASKKDSLNTGELFF. The CDR3 nucleotides read TGTGCCAGCAAAAAAGACAGTCTTAACACCGGGGAGCTGTTTTTT. The chain recombines TRBV27 with TRBJ2-2; D might be TRBD1 (5 bases). Looked up from germline, CDR1 is MNHEY and CDR2 is SMNVEV (reference sequence). The ends were cut back, 7 bases at V and 2 bases at J, with 14 bases in the middle. This CDR3 is built from 15 residues.

V is TRBV4-3 and J is TRBJ1-4; no clear D. Between the trimmed V and J ends, which lost 1 base and 5 bases, there was a span of 14 bases. The germline V gene encodes CDR1 LGHNA and CDR2 YSLEER. This CDR3 has 16 amino acids. The DNA of the CDR3 is TGCGCCAGCAGCCAAGTTTATAACAGAGCAAATGAAAAACTGTTTTTT. Translating gives CASSQVYNRANEKLFF.

The chain employs TRBV5-6 and TRBJ1-1; maybe TRBD1 (6 bases). Trimming removed 2 bases at V and 1 base at J, with 9 bases between. This CDR3 spans 14 amino acids. Looked up from germline, CDR1 is SGHDT and CDR2 is YYEEEE. The CDR3 bases are TGTGCCAGCAGCTTTCCGACAGGGAACACTGAAGCTTTCTTT. Its translation is CASSFPTGNTEAFF.

J is TRBJ1-1 and V is TRBV13, with a tentative D call TRBD1 (5 bases). V lost 1 base, J lost 4 bases, and 7 bases lay in between. Germline CDR1 reads PRHDT; CDR2 reads FYEKMQ (reference sequence). CDR3 length: 13 residues. CDR3 residues: CASSLDRGTEAFF. DNA of the CDR3: TGTGCCAGCAGCTTAGATAGGGGCACTGAAGCTTTCTTT.

This clone has more than one count but fewer than ten. The chain combines TRBV18 with TRBJ1-3; D gene ambiguous. Germline V gives CDR1 KGHSH, CDR2 LQKENI. This CDR3 contains 14 residues. Deletions cut 4 bases from V and 0 bases from J, with 7 bases between. The CDR3, as DNA: TGTGCCAGCTCACGGGAGAGCTCTGGAAACACCATATATTTT. Its translation is CASSRESSGNTIYF.

The J gene is TRBJ1-2, the V gene TRBV29-1; 7 positions agree with TRBD1. This CDR3 contains 15 residues. CDR1 and CDR2 from the germline V gene are SQVTM and ANQGSEA. V was pared by 7 bases and J by 4 bases, with 15 bases of the junction left unmatched. CDR3: CSASKDRVSGYGYTF. CDR3 nucleotides: TGCAGCGCCAGTAAAGACAGGGTTTCGGGCTATGGCTACACCTTC.